This entry concerns a single T cell receptor beta chain. Its antigen is unidentified. The data were obtained in a study of regulatory T cells in long-lasting Graves disease. Time point in this sample: newly diagnosed GD, antithyroid drugs for less than 3 months. Extracted RNA from PBMCs served as the source of the TCR library. Relying on iRepertoire HTBI primers and Arm-PCR of CDR3 regions, the team built TCR beta libraries. Original methodology: Overall, samples carried over 60 TRBV and 13 to 15 TRBJ segments. TCRdb re-derived calls from the multiplex PCR reads in MiXCR, one entry per CDR3 protein. The V and J calls here are based on TCRdb, not the publication. The sample lists some 450,000 distinct CDR3 sequences, around 17% occurring once. The CDR3 runs 18 residues. The V segment lost 6 bases and the J segment 2 bases; nucleotides outside the gene matches: 16. Germline CDR1 reads MDHEN; CDR2 reads SYDVKM.

General study findings and limits: Favoring TRBV28, TRBJ1-2 and TRBJ2-5 was a feature seen in persistent disease.

The same data also contributed to another study, on T cells in Graves' hyperthyroidism and ophthalmopathy. This second report adds: Clonotypes that were expanded in thyroid above 0.001 mostly appeared in blood too.

The sample in question was peripheral blood mononuclear cells (PBMCs), obtained at new diagnosis, from a patient treated with antithyroid drugs. The V call is TRBV28, the J call TRBJ2-1, with 7 bases matching TRBD2. The sequence derives from a woman in her thirties with Graves disease. CDR3 residues: CASRPQRGGSRPYNEQFF. CDR3 bases: TGTGCCAGCAGGCCCCAGCGGGGAGGGTCTAGGCCCTACAATGAGCAGTTCTTC. Using reference TRBV28 and TRBJ2-1 for the parts outside the CDR3, the full variable domain is DVKVTQSSRYLVKRTGEKVFLECVQDMDHENMFWYRQDPGLGLRLIYFSYDVKMKEKGDIPEGYSVSREKKERFSLILESASTNQTSMYLCASRPQRGGSRPYNEQFFGPGTRLTVL.